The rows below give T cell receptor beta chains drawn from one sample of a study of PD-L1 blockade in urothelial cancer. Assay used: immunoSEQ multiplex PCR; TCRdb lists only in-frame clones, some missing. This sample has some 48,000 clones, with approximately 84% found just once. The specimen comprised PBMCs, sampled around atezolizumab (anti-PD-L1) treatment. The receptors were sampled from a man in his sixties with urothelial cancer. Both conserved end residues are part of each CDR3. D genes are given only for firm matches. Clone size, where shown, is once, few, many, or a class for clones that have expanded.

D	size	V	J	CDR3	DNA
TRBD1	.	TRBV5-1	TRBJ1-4	CASSLGGQGLEEKLFF	TGCGCCAGCAGCTTGGGGGGACAGGGTCTGGAGGAAAAACTGTTTTTT
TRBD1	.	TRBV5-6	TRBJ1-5	CASSLTTSWDRGDQPQHF	TGTGCCAGCAGCTTGACGACTTCATGGGACAGGGGGGATCAGCCCCAGCATTTT
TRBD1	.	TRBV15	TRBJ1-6	CATSREGTGSSPLHF	TGTGCCACCAGCAGAGAGGGGACAGGGTCCTCACCCCTCCACTTT
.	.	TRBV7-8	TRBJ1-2	CASSPTSGVNYGYTF	TGTGCCAGCAGTCCGACCTCAGGGGTTAACTATGGCTACACCTTC
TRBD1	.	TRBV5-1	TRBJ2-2	CASSSRQGVLSGELFF	TGCGCCAGCAGCTCTAGACAGGGAGTTTTATCCGGGGAGCTGTTTTTT
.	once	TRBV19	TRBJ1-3	CASSESSGNTIYF	TGTGCCAGTAGTGAGAGCTCTGGAAACACCATATATTTT
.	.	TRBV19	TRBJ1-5	CASSPRWGGHFGNQPQHF	TGTGCCAGTAGTCCCCGGTGGGGGGGGCATTTTGGCAATCAGCCCCAGCATTTT
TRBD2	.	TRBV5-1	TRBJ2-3	CASSSGTSGSTDTQYF	TGCGCCAGCAGCTCTGGGACTAGCGGTAGCACAGATACGCAGTATTTT
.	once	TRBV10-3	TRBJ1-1	CAIRGDTMNTEAFF	TGTGCCATCAGGGGGGACACCATGAACACTGAAGCTTTCTTT
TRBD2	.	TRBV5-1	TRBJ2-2	CASSTLAGGLDTGELFF	TGCGCCAGCAGCACACTAGCGGGGGGGCTGGACACCGGGGAGCTGTTTTTT
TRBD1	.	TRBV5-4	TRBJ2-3	CASREGQGAGDTQYF	TGTGCCAGCAGGGAGGGACAGGGGGCCGGCGATACGCAGTATTTT
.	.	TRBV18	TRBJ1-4	CASSPGGGTTNEKLFF	TGTGCCAGCTCACCAGGAGGCGGAACAACTAATGAAAAACTGTTTTTT
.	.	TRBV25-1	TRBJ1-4	CASSELPGLGKLFF	TGTGCCAGCAGTGAACTCCCAGGGTTAGGAAAACTGTTTTTT
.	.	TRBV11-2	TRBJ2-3	CASSLLARTDTQYF	TGTGCCAGCAGCTTACTAGCCCGCACAGATACGCAGTATTTT
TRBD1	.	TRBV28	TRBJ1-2	CASSSRDRGWFDTF	TGTGCCAGCAGTTCGAGGGACAGGGGCTGGTTCGACACCTTC